This is a list of T cell receptor beta chains from one sample in a study of T cell changes during pregnancy in multiple sclerosis. The repertoire was sequenced with immunoSEQ multiplex PCR; TCRdb's copy has only in-frame clones and lacks some. The sample records approximately 83,000 clones, roughly 93% being singletons. The source material was peripheral blood, sampled in the third trimester of pregnancy. All receptors derive from a female donor with multiple sclerosis, enrolled in a pregnancy study. Both conserved end residues are part of each CDR3. The D gene is left open where the match is weak. The listing skips clone size in some rows; elsewhere it reads once, few, many or a size class.

d_call,j_call,v_call,clone_size,cdr3_nt,cdr3_aa
.,TRBJ2-1,TRBV12-2,.,TGTGCATATCAGCAGACCGGTAGCGGGACCCCCTTTTGTGAGCAGTTCTTC,CAYQQTGSGTPFCEQFF
TRBD2,TRBJ2-5,TRBV19,.,TGTGCCAGTAGTATTGGGACTACGGGGACCCAGTACTTC,CASSIGTTGTQYF
TRBD1,TRBJ2-4,TRBV28,.,TGTGCCAGCAGTTTAGCTATCAGGGGGCTCGACATTCAGTACTTC,CASSLAIRGLDIQYF
.,TRBJ2-5,TRBV18,.,TGTGCCAGCTCACCGCCCGTTCGGGAGACCCAGTACTTC,CASSPPVRETQYF
.,TRBJ2-1,TRBV27,.,TGTGCCAGCAGTTTGAGCTCCTACAATGAGCAGTTCTTC,CASSLSSYNEQFF
.,TRBJ2-1,TRBV11-2,.,TGTGCCAGCAGCTCGGCCGCAGGTGGTATTTACAATGAGCAGTTCTTC,CASSSAAGGIYNEQFF
.,TRBJ2-7,TRBV14,.,TGTGCCAGCAGCCAAGGGCCAGGTAGGGGGTCCAAGGCCTACGAGCAGTACTTC,CASSQGPGRGSKAYEQYF
.,TRBJ2-7,TRBV12-2,.,TGTGCAAGTCGCTCGTCTAGCGCGTCGTCGGGGGAGCAGTACTTC,CASRSSSASSGEQYF
.,TRBJ1-2,TRBV29-1,.,TGCAGCGTCCACTCCCGTTCGGGAACCTACACCTTC,CSVHSRSGTYTF
.,TRBJ2-1,TRBV28,.,TGTGCCAGCGGCTTATCGGGATACCAGTTCTTC,CASGLSGYQFF
.,TRBJ2-7,TRBV28,.,TGTGCCACCGAAAGCCCAGAGGGAATCGGGACATTTAACGAGCAGTACTTC,CATESPEGIGTFNEQYF
.,TRBJ2-2,TRBV9,.,TGTGCCAGCAGCGTAGTCGGGGGGGAGCTGTTTTTT,CASSVVGGELFF
.,TRBJ1-1,TRBV11-2,.,TGTGCCAGCAGCTTAGTTTCGGGCACTGAAGCTTTCTTT,CASSLVSGTEAFF
.,TRBJ2-3,TRBV4-1,.,TGCGCCAGCAGCCAAGATATAGCGGATACGCAGTATTTT,CASSQDIADTQYF
.,TRBJ2-2,TRBV5-1,.,TGCGCCAGCAGCCCTACGAGGACTGTGACCGGGGAGCTGTTTTTT,CASSPTRTVTGELFF
TRBD1,TRBJ2-7,TRBV29-1,.,TGCAGCGTTGAGGGGACAGGGAACGTCGAGCAGTACTTC,CSVEGTGNVEQYF
TRBD1,TRBJ2-7,TRBV5-1,.,TGCGCCAGCAGCTTCAACCCGACAGGGGGGCCATACGAGCAGTACTTC,CASSFNPTGGPYEQYF
TRBD1,TRBJ2-7,TRBV15,.,TGTGCCACCAGCACACAGGGGGCTCCGTCTTACGAGCAGTACTTC,CATSTQGAPSYEQYF
TRBD2,TRBJ2-7,TRBV29-1,.,TGCAGCGTTGATGGGGGAGGGAGCTCCTACGAGCAGTACTTC,CSVDGGGSSYEQYF
.,TRBJ1-5,TRBV19,.,TGTGCCAGTAGTATGTCAGGGTTTCCTGGGGCCCAGCATTTT,CASSMSGFPGAQHF
TRBD2,TRBJ2-7,TRBV27,.,TGTGCCAGCAGTTTAAGGAGCGGGAGGAACACAATCTACGAGCAGTACTTC,CASSLRSGRNTIYEQYF
.,TRBJ2-5,TRBV5-4,.,TGTGCCAGCAGCTTGGTGCAGGGGAAAGAGACCCAGTACTTC,CASSLVQGKETQYF
TRBD1,TRBJ2-1,TRBV27,.,TGTGCCAGCAGGGGACAGGGCCTCTACAATGAGCAGTTCTTC,CASRGQGLYNEQFF
TRBD1,TRBJ2-2,TRBV5-7,.,TGTGCCAGCAGCTTTCGGACAGGGGGCGACACCGGGGAGCTGTTTTTT,CASSFRTGGDTGELFF
.,TRBJ2-1,TRBV10-2,.,TGCGCCAGCAGTGCCGGAGCGAAACGACTGAGTGAGCAGTTCTTC,CASSAGAKRLSEQFF
.,TRBJ2-7,TRBV5-8,.,TGTGCCAGCAGCTTGTCGAGGCTGGCGTATTGGCAGTACTTC,CASSLSRLAYWQYF
TRBD2,TRBJ2-7,TRBV28,.,TGTGCCAGCAGATATGGACTAGCGGGTCTCACCTACGAGCAGTACTTC,CASRYGLAGLTYEQYF
TRBD1,TRBJ2-5,TRBV6-6,.,TGTGCCAGCAGACCCCAGGGGGCTGGGGAGACCCAGTACTTC,CASRPQGAGETQYF
.,TRBJ1-2,TRBV27,.,TGTGCCAGCAGTCCAGGGGTCGGCTACACCTTC,CASSPGVGYTF
TRBD2,TRBJ2-1,TRBV4-1,.,TGCGCCAGCAGCCAAGATTCCGGGAGGGCCTTAGATGAGCAGTTCTTC,CASSQDSGRALDEQFF
TRBD1,TRBJ1-5,TRBV6-6,.,TGTGCCACCGGGACAGCAAATCAGCCCCAGCATTTT,CATGTANQPQHF
.,TRBJ2-3,TRBV6-4,.,TGTGCCAGCAGCAGGACTTGGACAGATACGCAGTATTTT,CASSRTWTDTQYF
TRBD1,TRBJ2-3,TRBV5-6,.,TGTGCCAGCAGCTGGGTGACAGGGGATGAAACAGATACGCAGTATTTT,CASSWVTGDETDTQYF
.,TRBJ2-1,TRBV30,.,TGTGCCTGGAGTTACCGGACAGACAATGAGCAGTTCTTC,CAWSYRTDNEQFF
.,TRBJ1-2,TRBV6-5,once,TGTGCCAGCAGACCCATCGACAGAGACTATGGCTACACCTTC,CASRPIDRDYGYTF
.,TRBJ2-1,TRBV19,.,TGTGCCAGTACCCCCGGACTCACCCAATACAATGAGCAGTTCTTC,CASTPGLTQYNEQFF
.,TRBJ2-5,TRBV2,.,TGTGCCAGCCTCGGGTCCTCCCAAGAGACCCAGTACTTC,CASLGSSQETQYF
.,TRBJ2-5,TRBV2,.,TGTGCCAGCAGGGGGGACACGGTGGCCCAGTACTTC,CASRGDTVAQYF
TRBD1,TRBJ2-1,TRBV10-3,once,TGTGCCATCAGTGACGAGGGACAGGGTTTGCATGAGCAGTTCTTC,CAISDEGQGLHEQFF
TRBD2,TRBJ2-2,TRBV7-2,.,TGTGCCAGCAGGGCTAGCGGTGGCACCGGGGAGCTGTTTTTT,CASRASGGTGELFF
TRBD2,TRBJ2-1,TRBV7-6,.,TGTGCCAGCAGCTTTCTTGGCGGGAGGGAGGTCTTTGAGCAGTTCTTC,CASSFLGGREVFEQFF
.,TRBJ2-5,TRBV4-1,.,TGCGCCAGCAGAGACGGGCGGCTAGCACTAGGGGAGACCCAGTACTTC,CASRDGRLALGETQYF